This T cell receptor beta chain stems from a study of vaccination effects on CD4 cells after COVID-19. Background on the study: In culture with around 9.1 IU/ml IL-2 and around 10 ug/ml peptides, PBMC were grown at fewer than 2.5 million per well.

Study-wide results and caveats: Vaccine- and infection-induced clones showed marked clonal contraction late following vaccination.

There are 13 residues in the CDR3. J lost 4 bases, V lost 5 bases, and 4 bases had no gene match. Germline V gives CDR1 MNHEY, CDR2 SMNVEV (reference sequence). The data were produced by immunoSEQ multiplex PCR, yet TCRdb's version contains in-frame clones alone and is incomplete. This sample has approximately 58,000 clones, with around three quarters found just once. Isolation of CD4+ T cells took place after approximately 10 days of culture. At days 3 and 7, half of the medium was exchanged for IL-2 medium. As for this clone: Its antigen is unknown.

The sequenced sample was CD4+ T cells from PBMCs cultured without peptide, obtained before COVID-19 vaccination. This receptor was identified in a human donor who received a COVID-19 vaccine. The chain couples TRBV27 to TRBJ2-5; 7 nucleotides match TRBD1. Here the CDR3 DNA reads TGTGCCAGCAGTCGACAGGGTCGAGAGACCCAGTACTTC. Amino acid sequence: CASSRQGRETQYF.